What follows describes a single TCR beta chain. The record originates from a study of blood T cell repertoires in COVID-19. For the study at large: Whether acute or convalescent, the COVID-19 samples came from the United States, Italy and Spain. PBMCs, B-cell-depleted T cells, or T cells were the source of the cDNA or gDNA that made up the material.

In the original processing: The assay estimated nucleated cells by amplifying reference gene primers. The protocol was immunoSEQ multiplex PCR, while the TCRdb copy is restricted to in-frame clones and leaves out a portion. V, J and clone size were drawn from that table, and D and trimming were deduced from the DNA. The sample has a few hundred thousand clones, about nine tenths seen once. The length of the CDR3 is 17 residues. In germline, CDR1 is KGHDR, CDR2 SFDVKD. Trimming cost V 3 bases and J 8 bases; bases outside gene matches: 15. The sequence derives from a woman in her thirties or forties who had recovered from COVID-19. The chain employs TRBV24-1 and TRBJ2-1; 7 bases are a match to TRBD2. The sample consisted of peripheral blood. The CDR3 DNA reads as TGTGCCACCAGTGATGCCGCGGGGCGGGAGAACGGCGATGAGCAGTTCTTC. Protein: CATSDAAGRENGDEQFF.